There are a few counts of the clone carrying this T cell receptor beta chain. Unique molecular identifiers featured in how the TCRbeta library was prepared. TCRdb itself ran the PCR reads through MiXCR, one entry per CDR3 protein. The sample lists hundreds of thousands of distinct CDR3 sequences, roughly 10% occurring once. The sample comes from a study of T-cell reconstitution after alpha-beta-depleted transplantation in children. V was cut by 3 bases and J by 5 bases, with 17 bases left in between. The CDR3 covers 15 residues. CDR1 SGHKS and CDR2 YYEKEE come from the germline V gene (reference sequence).

This specimen consisted of PBMCs, obtained before TCRalphabeta/CD19-depleted stem cell transplant. The chain employs TRBV5-5 and TRBJ1-1; unclear D gene. The TCR comes from a child aged 2-15 years with inherited bone marrow failure, due to receive a stem cell transplant. CDR3 loop: CASSSRRFGWTEAFF. The CDR3 nucleotides read TGTGCCAGCAGCTCCCGTCGATTTGGTTGGACTGAAGCTTTCTTT.